What follows describes a single T cell receptor (beta chain). Losses at the gene ends were 6 bases for V and 5 bases for J; bases not matched to a gene: 5. Per germline, CDR1 SNHLY and CDR2 FYNNEI. The CDR3 contains 14 residues. This record belongs to a study of blood T cell repertoires in COVID-19. Study overall: Acute-phase and convalescent COVID-19 samples originated in the United States, Italy and Spain.

Libraries were prepared by immunoSEQ multiplex PCR; TCRdb keeps only in-frame clonotypes and omits some of them. Found here are 150,000 to 200,000 clones, 79% of them singletons; the top ten hold around 15%. The sample consisted of peripheral blood. The receptor was derived from a man between 60 and 75 years old with active or convalescent COVID-19. The V call is TRBV2, the J call TRBJ2-1; 9 bases align to TRBD2. The CDR3: CASSLAGIDNEQFF. The CDR3 DNA follows: TGTGCCAGCAGCCTAGCGGGGATCGACAATGAGCAGTTCTTC.